This T cell receptor beta chain was observed in a study of beta chain features in type 1 diabetes. The germline V and J ends were trimmed by 1 base and 2 bases, with 12 bases remaining between them. The CDR3 consists of 15 residues. Germline values: CDR1 LGHNA, CDR2 YNFKEQ. Expressed TCRB transcripts were sequenced because the isolated RNA had all been reverse transcribed beforehand. Assay used: immunoSEQ multiplex PCR; TCRdb lists only in-frame clones, some missing. In the table there are around 430,000 clones, approximately 28% of which are singletons. Sequencing was done on a sample of naive CD4+ T cells from blood. The receptor was isolated from a man aged 18-30 years in good health. The chain is built from TRBV4-2 and TRBJ2-7; weak D call: TRBD1 (8 bases). The CDR3 is CASSQGTGTTYEQYF. The CDR3 DNA sequence: TGTGCCAGCAGCCAAGGGACAGGGACTACCTACGAGCAGTACTTC.